This entry concerns a single TCR beta chain. Per the authors' pipeline: The assay estimated nucleated cells by amplifying reference gene primers. Generated by immunoSEQ multiplex PCR, the TCRdb table keeps only in-frame clones and is missing some. D and trimming were read from the DNA, whereas the V and J calls and clone size are those reported in that table. The table has about 220,000 clones, 80% to 85% seen once. With 4 bases removed from V and 1 base from J, the gap between germline ends came to 15 bases. There are 16 residues in the CDR3. Germline values: CDR1 SGHDT, CDR2 YYEEEE. Seattle cases were enrolled at active infection and followed longitudinally. This record belongs to a study of blood T cell repertoires in COVID-19. Overall study context: Acute-phase and convalescent COVID-19 samples originated in the United States, Italy and Spain. The analysed material was cDNA or gDNA that came from T cells, B-cell-depleted T cells, or PBMCs.

Sequencing input: peripheral blood. The chain has TRBV5-6 and TRBJ2-4; weak D call: TRBD1 (6 bases). This receptor was taken from a woman in her 70s with COVID-19, enrolled during active disease. Here the CDR3 reads CASSPGHRRAKNIQYF. CDR3 nucleotides: TGTGCCAGCAGCCCGGGACACCGTAGGGCCAAAAACATTCAGTACTTC.